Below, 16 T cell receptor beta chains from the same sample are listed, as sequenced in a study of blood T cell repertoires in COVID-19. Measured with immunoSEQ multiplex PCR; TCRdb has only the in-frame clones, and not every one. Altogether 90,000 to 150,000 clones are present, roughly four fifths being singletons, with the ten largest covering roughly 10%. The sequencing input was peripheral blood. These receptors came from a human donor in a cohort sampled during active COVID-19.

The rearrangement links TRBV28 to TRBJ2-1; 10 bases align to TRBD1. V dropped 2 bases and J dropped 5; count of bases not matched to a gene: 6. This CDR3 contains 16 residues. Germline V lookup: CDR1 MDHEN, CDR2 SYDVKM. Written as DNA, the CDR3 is TGTGCCAGCAGTTTACCCGGGACAGGGGCGGACAATGAGCAGTTCTTC. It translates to CASSLPGTGADNEQFF.

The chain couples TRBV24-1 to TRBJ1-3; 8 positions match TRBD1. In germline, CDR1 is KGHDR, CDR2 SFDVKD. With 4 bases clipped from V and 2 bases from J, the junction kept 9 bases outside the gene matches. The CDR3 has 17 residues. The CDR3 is CATSDPGQVNPGNTIYF. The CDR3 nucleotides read TGTGCCACCAGTGACCCGGGACAGGTGAACCCTGGAAACACCATATATTTT.

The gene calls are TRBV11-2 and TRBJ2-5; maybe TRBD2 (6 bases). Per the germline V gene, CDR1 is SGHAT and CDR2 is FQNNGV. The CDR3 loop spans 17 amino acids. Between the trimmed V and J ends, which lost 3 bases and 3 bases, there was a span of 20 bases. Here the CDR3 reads CASSFYRDWVLEETQYF. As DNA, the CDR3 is TGTGCCAGCAGCTTCTACCGGGACTGGGTGTTAGAAGAGACCCAGTACTTC.

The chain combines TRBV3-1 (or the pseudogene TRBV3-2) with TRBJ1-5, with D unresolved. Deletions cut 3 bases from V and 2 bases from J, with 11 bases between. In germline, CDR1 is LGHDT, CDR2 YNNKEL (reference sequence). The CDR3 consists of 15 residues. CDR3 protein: CASSQGMIGNQPQHF. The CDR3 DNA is TGTGCCAGCAGCCAGGGCATGATAGGCAATCAGCCCCAGCATTTT.

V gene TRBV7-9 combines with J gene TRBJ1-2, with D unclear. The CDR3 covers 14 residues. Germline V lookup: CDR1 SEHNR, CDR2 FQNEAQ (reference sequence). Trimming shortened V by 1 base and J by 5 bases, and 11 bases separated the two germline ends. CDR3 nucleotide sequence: TGTGCCAGCAGCTTAGACGGTGGAGAATATGGCTACACCTTC. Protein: CASSLDGGEYGYTF.

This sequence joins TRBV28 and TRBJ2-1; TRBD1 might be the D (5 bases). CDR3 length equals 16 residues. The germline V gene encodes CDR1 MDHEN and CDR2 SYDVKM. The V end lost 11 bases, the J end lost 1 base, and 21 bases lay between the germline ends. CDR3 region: CACLSSRAGSYNEQFF. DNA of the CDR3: TGTGCCTGTCTATCCTCAAGGGCAGGGTCCTACAATGAGCAGTTCTTC.

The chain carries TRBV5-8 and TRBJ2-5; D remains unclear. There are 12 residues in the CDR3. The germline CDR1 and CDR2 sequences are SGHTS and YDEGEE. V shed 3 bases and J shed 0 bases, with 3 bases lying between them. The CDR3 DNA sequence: TGTGCCAGCAGCTCTTACCAAGAGACCCAGTACTTC. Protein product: CASSSYQETQYF. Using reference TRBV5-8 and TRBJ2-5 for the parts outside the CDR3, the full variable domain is EAGVTQSPTHLIKTRGQQATLRCSPISGHTSVYWYQQALGLGLQFLLWYDEGEERNRGNFPPRFSGRQFPNYSSELNVNALELEDSALYLCASSSYQETQYFGPGTRLLVL.

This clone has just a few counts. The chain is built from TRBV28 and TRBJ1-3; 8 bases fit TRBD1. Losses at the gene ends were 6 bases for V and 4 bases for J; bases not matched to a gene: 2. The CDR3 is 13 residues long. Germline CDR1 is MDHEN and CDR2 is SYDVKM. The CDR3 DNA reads TGTGCCAGCAGACCAGGGGGCGGAAACACCATATATTTT. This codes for CASRPGGGNTIYF.

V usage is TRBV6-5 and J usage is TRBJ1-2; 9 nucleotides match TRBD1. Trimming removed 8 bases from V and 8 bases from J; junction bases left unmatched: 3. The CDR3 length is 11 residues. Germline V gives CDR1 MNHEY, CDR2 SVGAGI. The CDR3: CASGTGFGYTF. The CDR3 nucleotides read TGTGCCAGCGGGACAGGGTTCGGCTACACCTTC.

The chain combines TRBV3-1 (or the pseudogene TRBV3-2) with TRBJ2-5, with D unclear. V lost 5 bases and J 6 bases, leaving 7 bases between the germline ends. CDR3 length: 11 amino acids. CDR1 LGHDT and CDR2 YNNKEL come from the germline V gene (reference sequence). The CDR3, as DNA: TGTGCCAGCAGCATTGGGCAGACCCAGTACTTC. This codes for CASSIGQTQYF.

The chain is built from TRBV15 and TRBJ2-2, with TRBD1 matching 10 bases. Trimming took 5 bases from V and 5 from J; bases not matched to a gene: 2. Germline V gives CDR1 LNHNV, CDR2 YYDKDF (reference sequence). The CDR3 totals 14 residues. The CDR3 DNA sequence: TGTGCCACCAGCCGGACAGGGGGAACCGGGGAGCTGTTTTTT. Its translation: CATSRTGGTGELFF. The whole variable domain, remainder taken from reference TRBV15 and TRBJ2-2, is DAMVIQNPRYQVTQFGKPVTLSCSQTLNHNVMYWYQQKSSQAPKLLFHYYDKDFNNEADTPDNFQSRRPNTSFCFLDIRSPGLGDTAMYLCATSRTGGTGELFFGEGSRLTVL.

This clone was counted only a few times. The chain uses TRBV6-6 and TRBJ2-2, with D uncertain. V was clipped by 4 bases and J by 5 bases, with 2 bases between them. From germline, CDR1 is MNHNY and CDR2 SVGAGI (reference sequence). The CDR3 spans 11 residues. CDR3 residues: CASSLTGELFF. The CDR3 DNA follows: TGTGCCAGCAGTTTAACCGGGGAGCTGTTTTTT.

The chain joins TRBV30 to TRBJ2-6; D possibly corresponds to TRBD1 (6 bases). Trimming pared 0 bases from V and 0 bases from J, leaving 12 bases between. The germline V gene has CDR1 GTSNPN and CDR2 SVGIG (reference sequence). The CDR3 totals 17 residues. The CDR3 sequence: CAWSVAQGYSGANVLTF. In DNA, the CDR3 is TGTGCCTGGAGTGTAGCCCAGGGGTACTCTGGGGCCAACGTCCTGACTTTC.

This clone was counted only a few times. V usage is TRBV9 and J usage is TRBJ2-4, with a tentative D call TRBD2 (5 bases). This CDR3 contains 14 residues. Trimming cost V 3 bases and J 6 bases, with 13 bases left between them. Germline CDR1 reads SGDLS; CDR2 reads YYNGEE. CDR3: CASSADGVGNIQYF. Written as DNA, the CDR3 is TGTGCCAGCAGCGCGGACGGGGTAGGAAACATTCAGTACTTC.

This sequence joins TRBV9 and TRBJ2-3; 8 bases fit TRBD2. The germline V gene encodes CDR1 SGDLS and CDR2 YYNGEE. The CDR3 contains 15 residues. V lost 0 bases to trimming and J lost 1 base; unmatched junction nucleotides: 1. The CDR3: CASSVGGRRTDTQYF. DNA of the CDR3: TGTGCCAGCAGCGTAGGCGGGAGGCGCACAGATACGCAGTATTTT.

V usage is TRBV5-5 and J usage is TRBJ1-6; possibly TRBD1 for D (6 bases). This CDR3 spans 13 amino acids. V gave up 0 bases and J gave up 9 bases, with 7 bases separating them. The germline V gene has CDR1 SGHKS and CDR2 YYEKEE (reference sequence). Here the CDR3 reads CASSLEQGSPLHF. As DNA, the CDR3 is TGTGCCAGCAGCTTGGAACAGGGTTCACCCCTCCACTTT.